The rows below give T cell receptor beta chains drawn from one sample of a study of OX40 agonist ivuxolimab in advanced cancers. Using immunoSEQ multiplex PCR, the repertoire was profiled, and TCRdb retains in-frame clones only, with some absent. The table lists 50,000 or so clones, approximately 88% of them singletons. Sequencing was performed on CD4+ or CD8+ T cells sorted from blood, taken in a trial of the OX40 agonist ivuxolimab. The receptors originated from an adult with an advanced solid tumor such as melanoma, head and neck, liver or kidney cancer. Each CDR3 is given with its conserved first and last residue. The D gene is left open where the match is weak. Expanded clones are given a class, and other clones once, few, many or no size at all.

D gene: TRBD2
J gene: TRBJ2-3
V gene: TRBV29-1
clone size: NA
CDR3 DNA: TGCAGCGTCTCATGGGTTTTAGGACGAGCGGGACTAGCGGGAGAGTCCGCAGATACGCAGTATTTT
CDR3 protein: CSVSWVLGRAGLAGESADTQYF

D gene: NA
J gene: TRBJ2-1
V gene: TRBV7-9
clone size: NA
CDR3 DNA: TGTGCCAGCAGCCCGCGGGTTGAGCAGTTCTTC
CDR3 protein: CASSPRVEQFF

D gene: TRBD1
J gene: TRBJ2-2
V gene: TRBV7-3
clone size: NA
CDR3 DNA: TGTGCCAGCAGCTTAACCCAGGGGGCGGTCGGGGAGCTGTTTTTT
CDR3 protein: CASSLTQGAVGELFF

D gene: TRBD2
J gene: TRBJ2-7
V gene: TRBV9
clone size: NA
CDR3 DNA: TGTGCCAGCAGCGCCCTAGCGGGAGAAGACGAGCAGTACTTC
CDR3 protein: CASSALAGEDEQYF

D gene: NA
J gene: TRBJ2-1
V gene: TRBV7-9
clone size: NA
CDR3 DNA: TGTGCCAGCAGCCCCTCGGGACGGGATTACAATGAGCAGTTCTTC
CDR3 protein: CASSPSGRDYNEQFF

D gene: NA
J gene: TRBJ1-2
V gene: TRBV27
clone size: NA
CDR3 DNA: TGTGCCAGCAGTCCAGGAGGGGACGGTAACTATGGCTACACCTTC
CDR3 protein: CASSPGGDGNYGYTF

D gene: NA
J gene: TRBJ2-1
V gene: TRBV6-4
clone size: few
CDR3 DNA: TGTGCCAGCAGCCTGGTGGAGGGCTCCTACAATGAGCAGTTCTTC
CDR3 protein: CASSLVEGSYNEQFF

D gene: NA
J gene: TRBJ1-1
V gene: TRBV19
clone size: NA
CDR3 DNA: TGTGCCAGTAGTTCGCAATCGGTGAACACTGAAGCTTTCTTT
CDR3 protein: CASSSQSVNTEAFF

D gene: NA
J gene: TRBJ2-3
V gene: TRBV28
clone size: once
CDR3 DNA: TGTGCCAGCAGTCCCCGGGACTGGCAGGGGGTGACAGATACGCAGTATTTT
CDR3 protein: CASSPRDWQGVTDTQYF

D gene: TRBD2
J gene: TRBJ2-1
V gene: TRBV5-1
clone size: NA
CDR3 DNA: TGCGCCAGCCAAGAGACGGGAGGCAATGAGCAGTTCTTC
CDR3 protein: CASQETGGNEQFF

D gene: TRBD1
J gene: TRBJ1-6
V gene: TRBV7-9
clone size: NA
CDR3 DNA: TGTGCCAGCAGCCCCGCAGGACAGGGTTATTCACCCCTCCACTTT
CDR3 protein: CASSPAGQGYSPLHF

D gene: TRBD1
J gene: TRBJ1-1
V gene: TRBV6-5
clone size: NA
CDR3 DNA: TGTGCCAGCAGTTCAGGGACAGGGTTTGAGACTGAAGCTTTCTTT
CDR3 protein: CASSSGTGFETEAFF

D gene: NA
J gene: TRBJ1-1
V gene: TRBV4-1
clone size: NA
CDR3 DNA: TGCGCCAGCAGCCAAGGGATGTTGGCTTTCTTT
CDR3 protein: CASSQGMLAFF

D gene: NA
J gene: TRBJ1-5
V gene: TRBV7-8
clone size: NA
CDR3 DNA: TGTGCCAGCAGCTTAGCCCCGTGGAGCAATCAGCCCCAGCATTTT
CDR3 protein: CASSLAPWSNQPQHF

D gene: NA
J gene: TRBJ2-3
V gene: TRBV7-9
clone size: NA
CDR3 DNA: TGTGCCAGCAGCTTTTTGGGGGAGTCAGATACGCAGTATTTT
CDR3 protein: CASSFLGESDTQYF

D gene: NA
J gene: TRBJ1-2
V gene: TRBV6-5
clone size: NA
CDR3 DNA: TGTGCCAGCAGTTACGGCAGTGAGTCCTATGGCTACACCTTC
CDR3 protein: CASSYGSESYGYTF

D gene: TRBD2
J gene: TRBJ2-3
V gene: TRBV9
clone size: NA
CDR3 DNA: TGTGCCAGCAGCGCCTATGGACTAGCGGGGGCCGGCACAGATACGCAGTATTTT
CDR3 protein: CASSAYGLAGAGTDTQYF

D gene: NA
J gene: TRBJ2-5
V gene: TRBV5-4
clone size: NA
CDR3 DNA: TGTGCCAGCAGCTTAAAAGAGACCCAGTACTTC
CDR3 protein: CASSLKETQYF

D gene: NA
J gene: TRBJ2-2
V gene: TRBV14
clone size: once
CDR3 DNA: TGTGCCAGCAGCCCAGGCCACACCGGGGAGCTGTTTTTT
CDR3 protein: CASSPGHTGELFF

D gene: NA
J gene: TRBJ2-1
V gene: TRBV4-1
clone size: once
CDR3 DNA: TGCGCCAGCAGCCAAGTTTATTCACAGGACTACAATGAGCAGTTCTTC
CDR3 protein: CASSQVYSQDYNEQFF

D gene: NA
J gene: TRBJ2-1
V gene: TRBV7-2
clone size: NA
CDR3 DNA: TGTGCCAGCAGCTTGTACAGCGACGAGACGTTCTTC
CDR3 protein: CASSLYSDETFF

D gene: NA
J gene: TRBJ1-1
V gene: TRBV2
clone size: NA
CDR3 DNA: TGTGCCAGTCGGGGACTTGACTCTGAAGCTTTCTTT
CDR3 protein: CASRGLDSEAFF

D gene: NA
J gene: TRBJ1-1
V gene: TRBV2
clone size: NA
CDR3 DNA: TGTGCCAGCCGACAGATAAATGAAGCTTTCTTT
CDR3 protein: CASRQINEAFF

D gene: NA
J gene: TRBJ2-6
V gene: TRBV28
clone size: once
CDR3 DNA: TGTGCCAGCAGGCAATCTGGGGCCAACGTCCTGACTTTC
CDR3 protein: CASRQSGANVLTF

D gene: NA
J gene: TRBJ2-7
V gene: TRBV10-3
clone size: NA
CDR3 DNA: TGTGCCATCAGTGACCGGGACCGCTCCTACGAGCAGTACTTC
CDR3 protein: CAISDRDRSYEQYF

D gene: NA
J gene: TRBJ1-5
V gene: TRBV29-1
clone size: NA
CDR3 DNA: TGCAGCGCACAGGCCCCCGATCAGCCCCAGCATTTT
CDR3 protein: CSAQAPDQPQHF

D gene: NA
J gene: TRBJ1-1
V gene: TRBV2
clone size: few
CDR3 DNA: TGTGCCAGCAGTGATGGTAAGGGGAACACTGAAGCTTTCTTT
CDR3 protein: CASSDGKGNTEAFF

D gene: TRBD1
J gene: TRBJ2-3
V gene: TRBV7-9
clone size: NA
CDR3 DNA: TGTGCCAGCAGAACCGGGACAGGGTACTCGGATACGCAGTATTTT
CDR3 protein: CASRTGTGYSDTQYF

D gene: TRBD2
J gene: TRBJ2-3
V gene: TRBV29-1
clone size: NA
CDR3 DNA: TGCAGCGTTGAAGATCGAGGACTAGCCTCAGATACGCAGTATTTT
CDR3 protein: CSVEDRGLASDTQYF

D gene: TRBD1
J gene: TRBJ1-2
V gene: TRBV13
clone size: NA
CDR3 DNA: TGTGCCAGCAGCTCCTGGACAGGGGGCTCTTCAAACGGCTACACCTTC
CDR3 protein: CASSSWTGGSSNGYTF

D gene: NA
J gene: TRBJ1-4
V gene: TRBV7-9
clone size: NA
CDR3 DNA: TGTGCCAGCAGCTTAGCGCGTCGGCCAGAGGCTAATGAAAAACTGTTTTTT
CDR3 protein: CASSLARRPEANEKLFF

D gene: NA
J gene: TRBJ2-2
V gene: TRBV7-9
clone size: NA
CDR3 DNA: TGTGCCAGCAGCTTAGACCTCACCGGGGAGCTGTTTTTT
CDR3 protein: CASSLDLTGELFF

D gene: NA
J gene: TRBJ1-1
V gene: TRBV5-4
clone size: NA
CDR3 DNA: TGTGCCAGCAGCTTGTTAGGGGGTCTGAACACTGAAGCTTTCTTT
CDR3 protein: CASSLLGGLNTEAFF

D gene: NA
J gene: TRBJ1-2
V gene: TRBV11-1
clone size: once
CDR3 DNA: TGTGCCAGCAGCTACGGGACCTCCTATGGCTACACCTTC
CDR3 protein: CASSYGTSYGYTF

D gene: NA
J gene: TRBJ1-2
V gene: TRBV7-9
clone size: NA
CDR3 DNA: TGTGCCAGCAGCCCCGGGACTTGGGGATCGGGTGGCTACACCTTC
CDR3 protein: CASSPGTWGSGGYTF

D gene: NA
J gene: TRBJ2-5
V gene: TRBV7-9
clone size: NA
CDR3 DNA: TGTGCCAGCAGCTTAGTGGGGGGATCCCAAGAGACCCAGTACTTC
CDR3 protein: CASSLVGGSQETQYF

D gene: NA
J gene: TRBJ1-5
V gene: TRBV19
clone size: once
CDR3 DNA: TGTGCCAGTAATCAGTATAGCAATCAGCCCCAGCATTTT
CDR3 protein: CASNQYSNQPQHF

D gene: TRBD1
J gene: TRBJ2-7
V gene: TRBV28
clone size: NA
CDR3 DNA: TGTGCCAGCAGTCGGACAGGGTTTAATGGAAGATACGAGCAGTACTTC
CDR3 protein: CASSRTGFNGRYEQYF

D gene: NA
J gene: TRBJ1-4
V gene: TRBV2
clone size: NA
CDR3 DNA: TGTGCCAGCAGTGTTGACGGGGTTACTAATGAAAAACTGTTTTTT
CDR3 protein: CASSVDGVTNEKLFF

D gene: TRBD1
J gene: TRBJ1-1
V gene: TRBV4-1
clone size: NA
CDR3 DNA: TGCGCCAGCAGCAGGAACAGGGGGGTCATGAACACTGAAGCTTTCTTT
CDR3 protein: CASSRNRGVMNTEAFF

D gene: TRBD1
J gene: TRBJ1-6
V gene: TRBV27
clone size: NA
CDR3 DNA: TGTGCCAGCACCCCCGGGGACAGGGAACAGTCACCCCTCCACTTT
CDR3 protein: CASTPGDREQSPLHF

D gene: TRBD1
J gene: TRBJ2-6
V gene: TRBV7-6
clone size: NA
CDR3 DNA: TGTGCCAGCAGCACCTGGACAGGGCTACCTGGGGCCAACGTCCTGACTTTC
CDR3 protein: CASSTWTGLPGANVLTF

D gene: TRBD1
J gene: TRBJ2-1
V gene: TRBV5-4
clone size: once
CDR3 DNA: TGTGCCAGCAGCTTGTCGTCACAGGGGCTTTACAATGAGCAGTTCTTC
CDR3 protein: CASSLSSQGLYNEQFF

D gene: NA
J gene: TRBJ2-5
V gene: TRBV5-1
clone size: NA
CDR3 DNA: TGCGCCAGCAGCGTAGGATCCAGTTCCGAGACCCAGTACTTC
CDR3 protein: CASSVGSSSETQYF

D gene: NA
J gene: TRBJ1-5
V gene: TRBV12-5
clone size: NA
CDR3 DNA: TGTGCTAGTGGTTTGTATAGCAATCAGCCCCAGCATTTT
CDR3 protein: CASGLYSNQPQHF

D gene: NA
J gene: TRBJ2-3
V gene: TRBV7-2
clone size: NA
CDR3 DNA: TGTGCCAGCAGCTTAGTCGATTCATGGCTAGTTCCAGATACGCAGTATTTT
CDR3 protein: CASSLVDSWLVPDTQYF

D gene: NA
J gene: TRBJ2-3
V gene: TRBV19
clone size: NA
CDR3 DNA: TGTGCCAGTAGTAGCGTTGGGGCAGCAGATACGCAGTATTTT
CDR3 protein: CASSSVGAADTQYF

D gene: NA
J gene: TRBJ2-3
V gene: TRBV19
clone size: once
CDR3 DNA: TGTGCCAGTAGAGATATAAGCACAGATACGCAGTATTTT
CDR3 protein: CASRDISTDTQYF

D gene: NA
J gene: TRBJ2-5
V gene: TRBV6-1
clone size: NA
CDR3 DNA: TGTGCCAGCAGTGGATTAACGGCCCAGTACTTC
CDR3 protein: CASSGLTAQYF

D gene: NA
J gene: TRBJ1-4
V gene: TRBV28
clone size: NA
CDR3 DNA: TGTGCCAGCACCTCAGGTCCAACTAATGAAAAACTGTTTTTT
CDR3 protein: CASTSGPTNEKLFF

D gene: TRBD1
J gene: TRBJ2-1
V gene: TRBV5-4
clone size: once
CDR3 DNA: TGTGCCAGCAGCGTCATACAGGGGGCGCATGAGCAGTTCTTC
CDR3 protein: CASSVIQGAHEQFF

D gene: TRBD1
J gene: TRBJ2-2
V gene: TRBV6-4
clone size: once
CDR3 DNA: TGTGCCAGCAGTGCCATGGGACAGGGGAACGGGGAGCTGTTTTTT
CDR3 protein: CASSAMGQGNGELFF

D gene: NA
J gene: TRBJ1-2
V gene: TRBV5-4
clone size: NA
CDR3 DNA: TGTGCCAGCAGCTGGGGGCCCCTCGGGGGCTACACCTTC
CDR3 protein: CASSWGPLGGYTF

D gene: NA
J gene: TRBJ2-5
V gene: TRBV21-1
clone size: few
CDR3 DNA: TGTGCCAGCAGCACTGAACCCCAGGACAGGGCCTCAGAGACCCAGTACTTC
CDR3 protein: CASSTEPQDRASETQYF